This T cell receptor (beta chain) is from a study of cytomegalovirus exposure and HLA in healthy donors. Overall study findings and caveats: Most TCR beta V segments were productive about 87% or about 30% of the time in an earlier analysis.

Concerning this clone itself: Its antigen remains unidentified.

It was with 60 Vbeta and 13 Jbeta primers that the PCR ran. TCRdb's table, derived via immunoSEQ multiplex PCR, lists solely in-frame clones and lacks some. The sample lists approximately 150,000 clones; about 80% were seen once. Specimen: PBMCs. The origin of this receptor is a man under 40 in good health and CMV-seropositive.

This CDR3 reads CASSQGLAGGGITGELFF. For the CDR3, the DNA is TGCGCCAGCAGCCAAGGACTAGCGGGGGGAGGTATTACCGGGGAGCTGTTTTTT. This chain joins TRBV4-1 and TRBJ2-2, with 13 bases that match TRBD2. V was pared by 1 base and J by 5 bases, with 7 bases of the junction left unmatched. CDR3 size: 18 residues. Per the germline V gene, CDR1 is MGHRA and CDR2 is YSYEKL.